The 11 T cell receptor beta chains listed next were all sequenced from one sample in a study of T cells after yellow fever vaccination. In TCRdb, the 5' RACE reads were re-called with MiXCR into one record per CDR3 protein. The repertoire holds 500,000 to 650,000 distinct CDR3 sequences, with roughly 12% as singletons. The source was PBMCs, collected on the day of the yellow fever booster vaccination. These receptor sequences come from a man under 40 who received the YFV17D yellow fever vaccine.

There are a few counts of this clonotype. The chain uses TRBV5-1 and TRBJ2-1; TRBD2 matches 15 bases. The CDR3 has 17 amino acids. The germline CDR1 and CDR2 sequences are SGHRS and YFSETQ. Trimming cost V 4 bases and J 7 bases; bases outside gene matches: 9. The CDR3 protein is CASSAGLAGGPWNEQFF. The DNA for the CDR3 is TGCGCCAGCAGCGCCGGACTAGCGGGAGGGCCTTGGAATGAGCAGTTCTTC.

The rearrangement uses TRBV7-3 and TRBJ2-2; the D gene is possibly TRBD2 (6 bases). Germline loops: CDR1 SGHTA, CDR2 FQGTGA. CDR3 size: 14 residues. With 8 bases removed from V and 5 bases from J, the gap between germline ends came to 15 bases. CDR3: CASRESGVTGELFF. The CDR3 DNA sequence: TGTGCCAGCCGGGAGTCGGGAGTTACCGGGGAGCTGTTTTTT.

V gene TRBV27 combines with J gene TRBJ1-3; D is undetermined. CDR3 size: 13 residues. The V end was cut by 0 bases, the J end by 3 bases, with 3 bases between. Per the germline V gene, CDR1 is MNHEY and CDR2 is SMNVEV (reference sequence). The CDR3 region has the DNA TGTGCCAGCAGTTTATCGTTTGGAAACACCATATATTTT. This encodes CASSLSFGNTIYF.

This clonotype showed up just a few times. The chain combines TRBV20-1 with TRBJ2-3; 7 bases line up with TRBD2. V shed 4 bases and J 6 bases; nucleotides not matched to a gene: 13. The CDR3 is 15 amino acids. Per germline, CDR1 DFQATT and CDR2 SNEGSKA (reference sequence). In DNA form, the CDR3 reads TGCAGTGCTACTAAGGGGCGGGACGGGGGGGATACGCAGTATTTT. Protein sequence: CSATKGRDGGDTQYF.

This sequence joins TRBV18 and TRBJ2-7; 12 positions agree with TRBD1. V lost 0 bases and J lost 6; bases outside the gene matches: 3. Germline V gene lookup returns CDR1 KGHSH and CDR2 LQKENI. The CDR3 loop spans 15 amino acids. The CDR3 sequence is CASSPPGQGAGEQYF. The CDR3 DNA follows: TGTGCCAGCTCACCACCGGGACAGGGGGCGGGCGAGCAGTACTTC.

The CDR3 sequence is CASSLVLRETQYF. DNA for the CDR3: TGTGCCAGCAGCTTAGTTCTTCGGGAGACCCAGTACTTC. The rearrangement joins TRBV7-9 to TRBJ2-5; D gene uncertain. The CDR3 is 13 amino acids. CDR1 and CDR2 from the germline V gene are SEHNR and FQNEAQ (reference sequence). V was cut by 1 base and J by 5 bases, with 8 bases left in between.

This clonotype was seen many times. The chain employs TRBV10-3 and TRBJ2-1, with 9 nucleotides matching TRBD2. With V trimmed by 6 bases and J by 3 bases, 6 bases remained unmatched. Per the germline V gene, CDR1 is ENHRY and CDR2 is SYGVKD. This CDR3 spans 15 amino acids. The CDR3 sequence: CAISPSGTDYNEQFF. Here the CDR3 DNA reads TGTGCCATCAGCCCTAGCGGGACTGACTACAATGAGCAGTTCTTC.

This clonotype was counted between two and nine times. The rearrangement joins TRBV5-1 to TRBJ2-1, with 9 bases lining up with TRBD2. The CDR3 sequence is 17 residues long. V shed 0 bases and J 2 bases; nucleotides not matched to a gene: 6. The germline CDR1 and CDR2 sequences are SGHRS and YFSETQ. CDR3 loop: CASSLEASGITYNEQFF. The CDR3 DNA reads as TGCGCCAGCAGCTTGGAGGCTAGCGGGATTACCTACAATGAGCAGTTCTTC.

In its sample, this clonotype was seen a few times. The chain couples TRBV15 to TRBJ2-7; 8 bases are shared with TRBD1. This CDR3 spans 16 amino acids. The trim removed 1 base at V and 4 bases at J, leaving 9 bases unmatched. Germline loops: CDR1 LNHNV, CDR2 YYDKDF (reference sequence). CDR3 DNA: TGTGCCACCAGCAGAGTCGGGTCAGGGGGCTATTACGAGCAGTACTTC. The encoded protein is CATSRVGSGGYYEQYF.

This rearrangement joins TRBV7-8 to TRBJ2-1, with 10 bases that match TRBD2. V was pared by 2 bases and J by 0 bases, with 1 base of the junction left unmatched. This CDR3 is 16 amino acids long. The germline gives CDR1 SGHVS, CDR2 FQNEAQ. For the CDR3, the DNA is TGTGCCAGCAGCTTATGGACTAGCGGCTCCTACAATGAGCAGTTCTTC. Its translation is CASSLWTSGSYNEQFF. Filled out from reference TRBV7-8 and TRBJ2-1, the complete variable domain reads GAGVSQSPRYKVAKRGQDVALRCDPISGHVSLFWYQQALGQGPEFLTYFQNEAQLDKSGLPSDRFFAERPEGSVSTLKIQRTQQEDSAVYLCASSLWTSGSYNEQFFGPGTRLTVL.

This clonotype came up a few times. The chain uses TRBV7-9 and TRBJ1-4; D is uncertain. V was pared by 5 bases and J by 2 bases, with 15 bases between. Germline CDR1 and CDR2: SEHNR and FQNEAQ (reference sequence). The CDR3 is made up of 16 amino acids. Here the CDR3 reads CASSDTAGTTNEKLFF. The CDR3 region has the DNA TGTGCCAGCAGCGATACTGCGGGTACGACTAATGAAAAACTGTTTTTT.